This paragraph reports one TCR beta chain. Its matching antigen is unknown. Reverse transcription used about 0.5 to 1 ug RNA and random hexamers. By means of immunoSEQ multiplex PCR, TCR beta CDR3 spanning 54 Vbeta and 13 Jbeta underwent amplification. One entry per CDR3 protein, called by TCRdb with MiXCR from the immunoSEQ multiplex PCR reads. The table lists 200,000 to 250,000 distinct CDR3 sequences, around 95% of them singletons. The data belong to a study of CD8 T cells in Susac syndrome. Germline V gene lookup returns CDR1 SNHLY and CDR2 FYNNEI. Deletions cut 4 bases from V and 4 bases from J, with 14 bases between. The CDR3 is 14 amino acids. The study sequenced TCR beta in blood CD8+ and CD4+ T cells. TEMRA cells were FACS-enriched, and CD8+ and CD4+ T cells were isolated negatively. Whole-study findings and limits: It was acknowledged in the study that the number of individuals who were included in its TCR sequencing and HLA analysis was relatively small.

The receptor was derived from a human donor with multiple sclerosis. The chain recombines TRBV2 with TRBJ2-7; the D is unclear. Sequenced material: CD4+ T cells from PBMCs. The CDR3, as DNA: TGTGCCAGCAGTGGTCGCGGCAGGTCGTACGAGCAGTACTTC. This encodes CASSGRGRSYEQYF.